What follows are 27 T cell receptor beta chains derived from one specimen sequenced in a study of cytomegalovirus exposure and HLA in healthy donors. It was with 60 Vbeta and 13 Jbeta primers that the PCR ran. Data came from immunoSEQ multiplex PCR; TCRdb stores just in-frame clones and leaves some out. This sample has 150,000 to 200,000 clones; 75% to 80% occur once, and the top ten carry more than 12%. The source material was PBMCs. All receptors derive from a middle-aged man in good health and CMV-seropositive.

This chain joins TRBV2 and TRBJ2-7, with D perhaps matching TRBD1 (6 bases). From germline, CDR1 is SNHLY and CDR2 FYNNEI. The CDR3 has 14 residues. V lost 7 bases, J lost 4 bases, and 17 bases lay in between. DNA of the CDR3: TGTGCCAGCACCAAGGGGGAACAGGGATACGAGCAGTACGTC. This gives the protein CASTKGEQGYEQYV.

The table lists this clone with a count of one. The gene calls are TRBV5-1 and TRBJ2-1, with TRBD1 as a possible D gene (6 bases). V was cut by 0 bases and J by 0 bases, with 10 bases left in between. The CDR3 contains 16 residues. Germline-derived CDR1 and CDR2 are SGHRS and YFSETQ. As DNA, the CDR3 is TGCGCCAGCAGCTTGGTCCCGACAGGCTCCTACAATGAGCAGTTCTTC. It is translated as CASSLVPTGSYNEQFF.

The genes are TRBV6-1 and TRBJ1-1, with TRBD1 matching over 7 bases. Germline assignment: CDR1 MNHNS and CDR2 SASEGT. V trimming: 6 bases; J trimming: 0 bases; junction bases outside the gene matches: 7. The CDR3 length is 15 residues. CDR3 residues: CASRAQDRLNTEAFF. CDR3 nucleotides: TGTGCCAGCAGGGCTCAGGACAGGCTGAACACTGAAGCTTTCTTT.

CDR3 coding DNA: TGTGCCAGCAGCCTACGGGACACCTACACCGGGGAGCTGTTTTTT. Translation gives CASSLRDTYTGELFF. The chain carries TRBV5-6 and TRBJ2-2; the D gene is possibly TRBD1 (6 bases). The CDR3 is made up of 15 amino acids. V was cut by 4 bases and J by 3 bases, with 13 bases left in between. Germline V lookup: CDR1 SGHDT, CDR2 YYEEEE. The whole variable domain, filled in from reference TRBV5-6 and TRBJ2-2, reads DAGVTQSPTHLIKTRGQQVTLRCSPKSGHDTVSWYQQALGQGPQFIFQYYEEEERQRGNFPDRFSGHQFPNYSSELNVNALLLGDSALYLCASSLRDTYTGELFFGEGSRLTVL.

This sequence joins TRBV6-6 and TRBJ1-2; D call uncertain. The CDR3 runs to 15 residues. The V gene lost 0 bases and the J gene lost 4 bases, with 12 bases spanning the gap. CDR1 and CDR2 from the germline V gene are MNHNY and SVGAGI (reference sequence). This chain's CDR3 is CASSYSTDTIYGYTF. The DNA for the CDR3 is TGTGCCAGCAGTTACTCTACCGATACTATCTATGGCTACACCTTC.

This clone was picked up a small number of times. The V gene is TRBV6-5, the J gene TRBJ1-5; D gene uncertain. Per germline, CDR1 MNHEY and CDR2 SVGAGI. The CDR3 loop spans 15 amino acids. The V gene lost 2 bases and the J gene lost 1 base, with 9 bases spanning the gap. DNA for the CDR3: TGTGCCAGCAGTTACGAGGGCGGGAGCAATCAGCCCCAGCATTTT. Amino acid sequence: CASSYEGGSNQPQHF.

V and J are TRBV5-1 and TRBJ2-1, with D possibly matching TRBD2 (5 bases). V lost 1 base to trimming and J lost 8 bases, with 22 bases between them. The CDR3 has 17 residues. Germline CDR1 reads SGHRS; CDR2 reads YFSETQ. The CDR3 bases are TGCGCCAGCAGCTTGAGTCGAGGGTTGGGAACCCTCGATGAGCAGTTCTTC. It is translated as CASSLSRGLGTLDEQFF.

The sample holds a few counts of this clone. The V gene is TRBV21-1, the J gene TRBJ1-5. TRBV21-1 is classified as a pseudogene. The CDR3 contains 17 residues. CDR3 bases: TGTGCCAGCAGCAAATTTTCGGGGGGACGTAGCAATCAGCCCCAGCATTTT. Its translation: CASSKFSGGRSNQPQHF.

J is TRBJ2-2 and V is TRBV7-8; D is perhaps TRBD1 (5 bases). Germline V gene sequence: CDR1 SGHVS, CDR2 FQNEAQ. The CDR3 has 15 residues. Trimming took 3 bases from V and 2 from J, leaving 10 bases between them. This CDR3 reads CASSFMGPNTGELFF. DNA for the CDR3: TGTGCCAGCAGCTTTATGGGGCCCAACACCGGGGAGCTGTTTTTT.

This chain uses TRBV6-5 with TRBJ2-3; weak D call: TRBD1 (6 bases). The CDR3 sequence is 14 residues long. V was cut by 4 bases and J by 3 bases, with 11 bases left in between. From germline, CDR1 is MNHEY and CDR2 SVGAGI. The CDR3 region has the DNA TGTGCCAGCAGTTCAGGGGAGCTTACAGATACGCAGTATTTT. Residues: CASSSGELTDTQYF.

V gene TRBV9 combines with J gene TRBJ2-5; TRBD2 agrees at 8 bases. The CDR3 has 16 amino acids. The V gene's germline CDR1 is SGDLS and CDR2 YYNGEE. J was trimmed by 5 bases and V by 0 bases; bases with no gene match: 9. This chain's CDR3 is CASSVGTSGGRETQYF. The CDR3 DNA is TGTGCCAGCAGCGTAGGTACGAGCGGGGGACGGGAGACCCAGTACTTC.

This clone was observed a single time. CDR3 sequence: CASSQRRDSSYEQYF. The DNA of the CDR3 is TGCGCCAGCAGCCAAAGAAGGGACAGCTCCTACGAGCAGTACTTC. This chain joins TRBV4-1 and TRBJ2-7; 7 nucleotides align to TRBD1. The CDR3 is 15 residues long. V shed 2 bases, J shed 0 bases, and the junction held 4 bases outside the gene matches. Germline V gene lookup returns CDR1 MGHRA and CDR2 YSYEKL.

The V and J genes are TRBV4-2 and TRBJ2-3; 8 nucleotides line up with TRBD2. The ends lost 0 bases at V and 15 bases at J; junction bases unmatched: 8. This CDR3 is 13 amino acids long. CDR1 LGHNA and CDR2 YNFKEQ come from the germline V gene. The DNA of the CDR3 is TGTGCCAGCAGCCAAGATAGCGGGACTAGTATTTATTTT. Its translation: CASSQDSGTSIYF.

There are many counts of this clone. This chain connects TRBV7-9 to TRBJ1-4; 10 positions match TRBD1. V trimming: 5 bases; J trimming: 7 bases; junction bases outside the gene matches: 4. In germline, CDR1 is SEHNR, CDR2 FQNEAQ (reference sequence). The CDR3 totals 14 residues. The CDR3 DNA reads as TGTGCCAGCAGCAGGACAGGGGGACGTGAAAAACTGTTTTTT. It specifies CASSRTGGREKLFF.

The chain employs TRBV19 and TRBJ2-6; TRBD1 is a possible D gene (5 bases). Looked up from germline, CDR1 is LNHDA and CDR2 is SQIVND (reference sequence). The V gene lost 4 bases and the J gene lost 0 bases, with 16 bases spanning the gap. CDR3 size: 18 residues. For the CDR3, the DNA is TGTGCCAGTAGTAGTCAACAGGCGACACTCTCTGGGGCCAACGTCCTGACTTTC. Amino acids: CASSSQQATLSGANVLTF.

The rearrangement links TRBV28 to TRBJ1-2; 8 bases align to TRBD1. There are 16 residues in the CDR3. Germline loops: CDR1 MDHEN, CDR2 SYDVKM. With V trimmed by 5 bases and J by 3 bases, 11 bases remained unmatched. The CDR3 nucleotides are TGTGCCAGCAGTCCTATCGGGACAGGATCCTACTATGGCTACACCTTC. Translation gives CASSPIGTGSYYGYTF.

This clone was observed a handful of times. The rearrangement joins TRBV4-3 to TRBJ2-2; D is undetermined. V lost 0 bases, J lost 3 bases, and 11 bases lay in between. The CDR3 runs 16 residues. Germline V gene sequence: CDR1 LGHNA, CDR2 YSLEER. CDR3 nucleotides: TGCGCCAGCAGCCAAGAATGGAGTATCGACACCGGGGAGCTGTTTTTT. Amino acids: CASSQEWSIDTGELFF.

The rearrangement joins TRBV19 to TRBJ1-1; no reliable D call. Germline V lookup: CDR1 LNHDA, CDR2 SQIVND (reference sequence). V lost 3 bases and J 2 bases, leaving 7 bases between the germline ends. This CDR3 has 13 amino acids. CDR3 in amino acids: CASSIGPNTEAFF. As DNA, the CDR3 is TGTGCCAGTAGTATTGGCCCAAACACTGAAGCTTTCTTT.

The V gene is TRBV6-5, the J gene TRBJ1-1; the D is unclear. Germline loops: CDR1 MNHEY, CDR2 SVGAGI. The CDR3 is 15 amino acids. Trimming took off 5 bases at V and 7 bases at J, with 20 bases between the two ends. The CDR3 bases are TGTGCCAGCAGTACCTCTGAGCCCGGGAGAAGTGAAGCTTTCTTT. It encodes CASSTSEPGRSEAFF.

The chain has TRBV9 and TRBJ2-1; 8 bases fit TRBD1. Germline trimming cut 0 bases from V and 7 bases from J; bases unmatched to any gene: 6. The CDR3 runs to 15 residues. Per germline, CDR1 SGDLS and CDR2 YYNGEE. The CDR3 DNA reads TGTGCCAGCAGCGTAGGGCAGGGGGCCAGTAATGAGCAGTTCTTC. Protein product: CASSVGQGASNEQFF. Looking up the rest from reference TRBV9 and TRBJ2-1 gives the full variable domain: DSGVTQTPKHLITATGQRVTLRCSPRSGDLSVYWYQQSLDQGLQFLIQYYNGEERAKGNILERFSAQQFPDLHSELNLSSLELGDSALYFCASSVGQGASNEQFFGPGTRLTVL.

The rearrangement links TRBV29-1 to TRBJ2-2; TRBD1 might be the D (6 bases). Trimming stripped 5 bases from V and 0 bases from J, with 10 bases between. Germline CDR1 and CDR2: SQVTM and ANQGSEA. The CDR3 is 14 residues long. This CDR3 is CSVSTGPNTGELFF. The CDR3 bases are TGCAGCGTTTCGACAGGACCGAACACCGGGGAGCTGTTTTTT.

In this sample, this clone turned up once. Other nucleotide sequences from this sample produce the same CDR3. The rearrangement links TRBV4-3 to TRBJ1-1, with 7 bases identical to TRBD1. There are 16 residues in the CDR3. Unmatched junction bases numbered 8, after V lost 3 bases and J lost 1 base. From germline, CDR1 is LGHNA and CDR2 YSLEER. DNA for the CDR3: TGCGCCAGCAGCCAGGATAGTGCAGGGGGGAACACTGAAGCTTTCTTT. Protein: CASSQDSAGGNTEAFF.

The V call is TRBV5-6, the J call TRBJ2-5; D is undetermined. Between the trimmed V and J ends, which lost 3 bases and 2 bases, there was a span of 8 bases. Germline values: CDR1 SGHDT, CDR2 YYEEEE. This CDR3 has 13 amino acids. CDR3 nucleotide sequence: TGTGCCAGCAGCTCTGTACTTCAAGAGACCCAGTACTTC. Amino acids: CASSSVLQETQYF.

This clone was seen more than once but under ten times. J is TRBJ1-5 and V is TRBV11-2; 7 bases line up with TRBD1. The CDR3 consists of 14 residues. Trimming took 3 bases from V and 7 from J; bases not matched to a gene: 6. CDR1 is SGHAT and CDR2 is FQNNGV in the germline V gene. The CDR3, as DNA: TGTGCCAGCAGCTTCGACAGGGTCGGCCAGCCCCAGCATTTT. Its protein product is CASSFDRVGQPQHF.

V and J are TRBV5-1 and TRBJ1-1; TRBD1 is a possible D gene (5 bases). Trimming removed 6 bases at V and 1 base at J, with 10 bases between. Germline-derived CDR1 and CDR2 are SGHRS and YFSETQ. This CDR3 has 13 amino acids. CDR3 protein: CASTGGGNTEAFF. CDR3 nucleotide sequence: TGCGCCAGCACCGGGGGTGGGAACACTGAAGCTTTCTTT. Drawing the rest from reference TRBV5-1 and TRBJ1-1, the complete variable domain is KAGVTQTPRYLIKTRGQQVTLSCSPISGHRSVSWYQQTPGQGLQFLFEYFSETQRNKGNFPGRFSGRQFSNSRSEMNVSTLELGDSALYLCASTGGGNTEAFFGQGTRLTVV.

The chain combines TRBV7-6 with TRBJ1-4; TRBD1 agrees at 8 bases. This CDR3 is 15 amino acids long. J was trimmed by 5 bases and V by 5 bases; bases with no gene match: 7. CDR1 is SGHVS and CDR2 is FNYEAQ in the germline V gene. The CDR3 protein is CASSLDRGGNEKLFF. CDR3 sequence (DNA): TGTGCCAGCAGCCTAGACAGGGGAGGAAATGAAAAACTGTTTTTT.

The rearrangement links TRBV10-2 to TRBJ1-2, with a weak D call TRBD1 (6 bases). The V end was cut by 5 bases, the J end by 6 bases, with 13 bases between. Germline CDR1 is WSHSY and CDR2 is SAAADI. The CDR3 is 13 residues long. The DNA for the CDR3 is TGCGCCAGCAGTCCTTACAGGGTTAATGGCTACACCTTC. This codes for CASSPYRVNGYTF.